The 10 T cell receptor beta chains below come from one sample, sequenced in a study of CD8 T cells in ankylosing spondylitis. TCRdb re-analysed the 5' RACE reads in MiXCR, keeping a single row per CDR3 protein. The sample records under 150,000 distinct CDR3 sequences, approximately 9.7% being singletons. Sequencing input: blood, either unsorted or a sorted T cell fraction (not recorded which). Receptor source: a male donor with ankylosing spondylitis or in good health (not recorded which).

This clonotype was seen many times. The CDR3 coding sequence is TGTGCCAGCACCCTCGGGGGACTGGGGGAGCAGTACTTC. It codes for CASTLGGLGEQYF. The gene calls are TRBV12-3 or TRBV12-4 and TRBJ2-7; a weak D match, TRBD2 (6 bases). The CDR3 runs 13 residues. The V gene lost 7 bases and the J gene lost 7 bases, with 17 bases spanning the gap.

At least ten counts were recorded for this clonotype. The CDR3 sequence: CASSSDMLAGVLVIYEQYF. The CDR3 nucleotides are TGTGCCAGCAGTTCCGACATGCTAGCGGGAGTTTTAGTTATCTACGAGCAGTACTTC. The rearrangement joins TRBV6-5 to TRBJ2-7, with 10 nucleotides matching TRBD2. Germline V lookup: CDR1 MNHEY, CDR2 SVGAGI. J was trimmed by 3 bases and V by 4 bases; bases with no gene match: 18. This CDR3 has 19 amino acids.

In this sample, this clonotype turned up a few times. The V and J genes are TRBV12-3 or TRBV12-4 and TRBJ2-6; the match to TRBD2 covers 7 bases. The ends lost 4 bases at V and 2 bases at J; junction bases unmatched: 5. The CDR3 has 16 amino acids. The CDR3 reads CASSSSSGAGANVLTF. DNA of the CDR3: TGTGCCAGCAGTTCTTCCAGCGGGGCTGGGGCCAACGTCCTGACTTTC.

In this sample, this clonotype turned up many times. The rearrangement links TRBV20-1 to TRBJ1-5; TRBD1 matches at 7 bases. Germline CDR1 DFQATT, CDR2 SNEGSKA (reference sequence). This CDR3 has 12 amino acids. The V and J ends lost 6 bases and 7 bases, in that order; junction bases with no gene match: 6. CDR3 bases: TGCAGTGCCAGGACAGGAGGACAGCCCCAGCATTTT. Its translation: CSARTGGQPQHF.

This clonotype was seen at least ten times. The chain has TRBV12-3 or TRBV12-4 and TRBJ2-5; 9 bases map to TRBD2. The CDR3 is 15 residues long. Trimming removed 3 bases from V and 5 bases from J; junction bases left unmatched: 7. The CDR3 DNA is TGTGCCAGCAGTTTCCCTCTAGCGGGATCGGAGACCCAGTACTTC. It encodes CASSFPLAGSETQYF.

This clonotype appeared many times. The chain uses TRBV6-2 or TRBV6-3 and TRBJ2-5; weak D call: TRBD2 (6 bases). The CDR3 runs to 13 residues. V was pared by 5 bases and J by 2 bases, with 9 bases between. Germline V gene lookup returns CDR1 MNHEY and CDR2 SVGEGT. The CDR3 reads CASSGGRQETQYF. CDR3 coding DNA: TGTGCCAGCAGTGGAGGGAGACAAGAGACCCAGTACTTC.

There are many counts of this clonotype. The J gene is TRBJ1-1, the V gene TRBV10-3; 8 nucleotides align to TRBD1. Germline CDR1 reads ENHRY; CDR2 reads SYGVKD. V gave up 4 bases and J gave up 2 bases; unmatched junction bases: 3. The CDR3 spans 14 residues. The CDR3 region has the DNA TGTGCCATCAGTGGAGACAGGGGTAACACTGAAGCTTTCTTT. Translation: CAISGDRGNTEAFF.

The chain couples TRBV7-3 to TRBJ2-7; D tentatively fits TRBD1 or TRBD2 (6 bases each). There are 13 residues in the CDR3. Trimming removed 5 bases from V and 6 bases from J, with 14 bases in between. Germline CDR1 and CDR2: SGHTA and FQGTGA. CDR3 residues: CASSRLQGGEQYF. In nucleotides, the CDR3 is TGTGCCAGCAGCCGATTACAGGGAGGCGAGCAGTACTTC.

This chain links TRBV4-2 with TRBJ2-1; a possible D gene is TRBD2 (5 bases). Trimming removed 3 bases from V and 7 bases from J, with 22 bases in between. The CDR3 contains 17 residues. In germline, CDR1 is LGHNA, CDR2 YNFKEQ. The DNA for the CDR3 is TGTGCCAGCAGCCAGATAACAGCGGTCCCGGTACTAAATGAGCAGTTCTTC. This sequence encodes CASSQITAVPVLNEQFF.

This clonotype showed up many times. The rearrangement uses TRBV5-1 and TRBJ2-1, with 7 positions matching TRBD2. V dropped 0 bases and J dropped 0; count of bases not matched to a gene: 3. Germline CDR1 reads SGHRS; CDR2 reads YFSETQ. The CDR3 is 16 amino acids. CDR3 DNA: TGCGCCAGCAGCTTGGCGGGGAGGGACTCCTACAATGAGCAGTTCTTC. Its protein is CASSLAGRDSYNEQFF.